This T cell receptor (beta chain) derives from a study of blood T cell repertoires in COVID-19. Study at large: Sample material is recorded as cDNA or gDNA derived from T cells, B-cell-depleted T cells, or PBMCs.

The CDR3 runs to 14 residues. Germline CDR1 SNHLY, CDR2 FYNNEI. V lost 3 bases, J lost 5 bases, and 13 bases lay in between. The protocol was immunoSEQ multiplex PCR, while the TCRdb copy is restricted to in-frame clones and leaves out a portion. Here the sample spans fewer than 80,000 clones, under 85% being singletons. V gene TRBV2 combines with J gene TRBJ1-1; D might be TRBD1 (5 bases). The TCR sequence derives from a man aged 45 to 65 with COVID-19, enrolled during active disease. The specimen sequenced was peripheral blood. This CDR3 is CASSDRGYVTEAFF. Here the CDR3 DNA reads TGTGCCAGCAGTGATAGGGGATATGTGACTGAAGCTTTCTTT.